The TCR beta chain under discussion was sequenced for a study of cytomegalovirus exposure and HLA in healthy donors. This clone is a singleton in its sample. Use of 60 Vbeta and 13 Jbeta primers characterized the PCR. Here immunoSEQ multiplex PCR was the method, and the copy in TCRdb shows in-frame clones only, minus some. The table has about 120,000 clones, over 75% seen once; the top ten hold roughly 1.5%. It was healthy bone marrow donors who served as donors. The TCR comes from a young woman in good health and CMV-seronegative. Sequencing was done on a sample of PBMCs.

DNA of the CDR3: TGTGCCAGCAGCTTAATGGGGACAGGGGATAATTCACCCCTCCACTTT. Its protein product is CASSLMGTGDNSPLHF. This chain uses TRBV7-3 with TRBJ1-6; 10 nucleotides line up with TRBD1. From germline, CDR1 is SGHTA and CDR2 FQGTGA. This CDR3 is 16 amino acids long. V lost 1 base, J lost 5 bases, and 2 bases stayed unmatched.